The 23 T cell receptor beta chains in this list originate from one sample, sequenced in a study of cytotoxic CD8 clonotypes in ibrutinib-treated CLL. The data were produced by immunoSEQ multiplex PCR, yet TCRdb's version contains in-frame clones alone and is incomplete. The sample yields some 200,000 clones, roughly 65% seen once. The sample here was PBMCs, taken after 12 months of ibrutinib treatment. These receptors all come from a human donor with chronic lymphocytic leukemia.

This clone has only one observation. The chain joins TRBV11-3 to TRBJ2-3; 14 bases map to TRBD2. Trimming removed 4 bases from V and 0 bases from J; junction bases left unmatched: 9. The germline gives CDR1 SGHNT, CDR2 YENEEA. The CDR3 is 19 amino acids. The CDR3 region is CASSSQPGLAGASTDTQYF. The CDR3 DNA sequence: TGTGCCAGCAGCTCGCAACCGGGACTAGCGGGAGCGAGCACAGATACGCAGTATTTT. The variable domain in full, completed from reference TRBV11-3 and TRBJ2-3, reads EAGVVQSPRYKIIEKKQPVAFWCNPISGHNTLYWYLQNLGQGPELLIRYENEEAVDDSQLPKDRFSAERLKGVDSTLKIQPAELGDSAVYLCASSSQPGLAGASTDTQYFGPGTRLTVL.

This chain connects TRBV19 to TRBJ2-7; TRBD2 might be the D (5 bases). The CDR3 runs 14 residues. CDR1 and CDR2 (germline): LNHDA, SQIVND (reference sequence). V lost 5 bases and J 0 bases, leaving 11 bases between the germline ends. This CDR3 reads CASSWGESSYEQYF. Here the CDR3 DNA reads TGTGCCAGTAGTTGGGGAGAGAGCTCCTACGAGCAGTACTTC.

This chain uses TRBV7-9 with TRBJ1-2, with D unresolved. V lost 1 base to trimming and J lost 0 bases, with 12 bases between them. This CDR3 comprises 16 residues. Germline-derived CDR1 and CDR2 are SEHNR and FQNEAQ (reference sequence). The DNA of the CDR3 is TGTGCCAGCAGCTTAGGATTGACGGCTGCTAACTATGGCTACACCTTC. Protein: CASSLGLTAANYGYTF.

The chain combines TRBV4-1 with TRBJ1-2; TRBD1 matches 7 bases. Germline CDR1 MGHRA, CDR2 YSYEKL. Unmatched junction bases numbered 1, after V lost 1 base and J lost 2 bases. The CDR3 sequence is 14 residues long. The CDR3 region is CASSQVQGNYGYTF. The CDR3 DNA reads TGCGCCAGCAGCCAAGTACAGGGGAACTATGGCTACACCTTC.

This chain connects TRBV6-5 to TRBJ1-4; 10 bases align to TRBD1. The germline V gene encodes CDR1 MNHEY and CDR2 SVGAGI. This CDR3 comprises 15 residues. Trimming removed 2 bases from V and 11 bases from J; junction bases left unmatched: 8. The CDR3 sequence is CASSYQMKDRGKLFF. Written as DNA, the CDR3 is TGTGCCAGCAGTTACCAGATGAAGGACAGGGGGAAACTGTTTTTT.

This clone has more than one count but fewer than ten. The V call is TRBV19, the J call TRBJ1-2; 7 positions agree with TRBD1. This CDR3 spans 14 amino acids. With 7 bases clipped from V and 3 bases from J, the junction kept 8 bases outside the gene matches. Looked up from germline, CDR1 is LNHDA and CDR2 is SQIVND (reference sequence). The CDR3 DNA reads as TGTGCCAGTATCTTGACAGGGTCCCACTATGGCTACACCTTC. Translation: CASILTGSHYGYTF.

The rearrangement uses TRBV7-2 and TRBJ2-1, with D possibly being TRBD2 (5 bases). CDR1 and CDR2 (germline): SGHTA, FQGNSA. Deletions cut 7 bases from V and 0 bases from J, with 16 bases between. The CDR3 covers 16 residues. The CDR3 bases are TGTGCCAGCACCCTAGTGCGGGCGAGCTCCTACAATGAGCAGTTCTTC. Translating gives CASTLVRASSYNEQFF.

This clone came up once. The CDR3 coding sequence is TGTGCCAGCAGCCCTGTCACCGGGGAGCTGTTTTTT. Amino acid sequence: CASSPVTGELFF. The gene calls are TRBV11-3 and TRBJ2-2; D remains unclear. The CDR3 runs to 12 residues. Germline-derived CDR1 and CDR2 are SGHNT and YENEEA. With 5 bases removed from V and 4 bases from J, the gap between germline ends came to 5 bases. The full variable domain, in which reference TRBV11-3 and TRBJ2-2 provide the parts outside the CDR3, is EAGVVQSPRYKIIEKKQPVAFWCNPISGHNTLYWYLQNLGQGPELLIRYENEEAVDDSQLPKDRFSAERLKGVDSTLKIQPAELGDSAVYLCASSPVTGELFFGEGSRLTVL.

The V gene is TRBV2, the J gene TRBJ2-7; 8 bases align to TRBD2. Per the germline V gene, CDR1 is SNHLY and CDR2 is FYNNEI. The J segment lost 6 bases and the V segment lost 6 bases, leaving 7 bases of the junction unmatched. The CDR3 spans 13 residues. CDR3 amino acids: CASRFSGESEQYF. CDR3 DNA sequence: TGTGCCAGCAGGTTTAGCGGGGAGAGCGAGCAGTACTTC.

Here the CDR3 DNA reads TGTGCCAGCAGCTTCGCGGGAAGCGAGCAGTACTTC. Its translation: CASSFAGSEQYF. V usage is TRBV11-3 and J usage is TRBJ2-7, with a weak D call TRBD2 (6 bases). Per germline, CDR1 SGHNT and CDR2 YENEEA. Trimming removed 3 bases at V and 6 bases at J, with 9 bases between. The CDR3 is 12 amino acids.

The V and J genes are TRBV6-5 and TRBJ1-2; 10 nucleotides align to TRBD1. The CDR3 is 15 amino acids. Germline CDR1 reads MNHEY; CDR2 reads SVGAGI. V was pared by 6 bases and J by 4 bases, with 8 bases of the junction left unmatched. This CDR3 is CASSRQGAGGYGYTF. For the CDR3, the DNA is TGTGCCAGCAGCCGACAGGGGGCAGGAGGCTATGGCTACACCTTC.

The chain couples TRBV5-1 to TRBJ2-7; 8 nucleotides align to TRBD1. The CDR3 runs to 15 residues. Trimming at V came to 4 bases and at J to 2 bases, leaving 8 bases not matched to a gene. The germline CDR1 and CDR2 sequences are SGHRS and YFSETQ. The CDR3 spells CASSPGTGGAYEQYF. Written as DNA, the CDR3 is TGCGCCAGCAGCCCTGGGACAGGTGGTGCCTACGAGCAGTACTTC.

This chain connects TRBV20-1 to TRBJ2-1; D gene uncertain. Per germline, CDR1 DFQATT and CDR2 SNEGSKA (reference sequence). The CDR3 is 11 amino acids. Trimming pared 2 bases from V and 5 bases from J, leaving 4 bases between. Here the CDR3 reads CSARFNNEQFF. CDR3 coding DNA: TGCAGTGCTAGATTCAACAATGAGCAGTTCTTC.

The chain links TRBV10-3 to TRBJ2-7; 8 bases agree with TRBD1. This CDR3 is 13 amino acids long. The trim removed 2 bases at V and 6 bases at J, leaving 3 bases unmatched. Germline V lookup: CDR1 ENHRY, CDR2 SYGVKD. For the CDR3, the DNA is TGTGCCATCAGTGAGGGACAGGGCAGCGAGCAGTACTTC. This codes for CAISEGQGSEQYF.

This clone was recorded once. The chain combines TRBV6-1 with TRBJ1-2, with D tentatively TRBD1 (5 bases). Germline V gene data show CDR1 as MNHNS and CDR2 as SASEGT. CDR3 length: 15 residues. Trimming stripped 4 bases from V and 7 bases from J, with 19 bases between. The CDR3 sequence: CASSADGTPRVGYTF. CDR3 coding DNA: TGTGCCAGCAGTGCCGATGGGACTCCGAGGGTTGGCTACACCTTC.

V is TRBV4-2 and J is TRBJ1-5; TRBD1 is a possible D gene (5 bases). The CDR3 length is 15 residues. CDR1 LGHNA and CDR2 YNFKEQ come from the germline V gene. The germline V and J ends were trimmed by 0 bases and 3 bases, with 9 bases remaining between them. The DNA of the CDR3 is TGTGCCAGCAGCCAAGAAGGGGCCTCCAATCAGCCCCAGCATTTT. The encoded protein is CASSQEGASNQPQHF.

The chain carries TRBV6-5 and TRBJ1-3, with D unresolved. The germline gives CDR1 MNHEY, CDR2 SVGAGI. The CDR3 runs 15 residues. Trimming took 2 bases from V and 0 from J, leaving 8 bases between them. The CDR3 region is CASSYTRNSGNTIYF. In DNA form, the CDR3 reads TGTGCCAGCAGTTACACGAGGAACTCTGGAAACACCATATATTTT.

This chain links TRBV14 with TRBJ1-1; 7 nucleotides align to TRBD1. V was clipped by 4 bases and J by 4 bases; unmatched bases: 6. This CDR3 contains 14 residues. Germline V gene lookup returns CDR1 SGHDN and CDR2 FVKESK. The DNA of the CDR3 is TGTGCCAGCAGCCTTATGACAGGGAGCACTGAAGCTTTCTTT. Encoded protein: CASSLMTGSTEAFF.

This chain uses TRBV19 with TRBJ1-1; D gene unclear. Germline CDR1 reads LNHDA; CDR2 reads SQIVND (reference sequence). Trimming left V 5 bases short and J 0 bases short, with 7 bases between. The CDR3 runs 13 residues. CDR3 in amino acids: CASSLPMNTEAFF. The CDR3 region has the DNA TGTGCCAGTAGTCTTCCCATGAACACTGAAGCTTTCTTT.

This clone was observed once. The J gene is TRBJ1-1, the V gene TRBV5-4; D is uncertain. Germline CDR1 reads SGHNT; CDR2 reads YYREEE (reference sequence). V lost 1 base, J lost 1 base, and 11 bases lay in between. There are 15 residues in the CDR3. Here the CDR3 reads CASSLLIGGNTEAFF. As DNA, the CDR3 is TGTGCCAGCAGCTTGTTGATCGGCGGGAACACTGAAGCTTTCTTT.

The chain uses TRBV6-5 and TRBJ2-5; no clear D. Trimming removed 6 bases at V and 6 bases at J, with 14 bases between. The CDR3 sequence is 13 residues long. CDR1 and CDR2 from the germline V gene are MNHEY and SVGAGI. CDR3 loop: CASRLTGRKTQYF. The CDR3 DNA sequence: TGTGCCAGCAGACTCACGGGCCGGAAGACCCAGTACTTC.

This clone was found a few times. The CDR3 region has the DNA TGCGCCAGCAGCTTGGGCAACCAAGAGACCCAGTACTTC. This codes for CASSLGNQETQYF. The genes are TRBV5-1 and TRBJ2-5; D not certain. V lost 0 bases to trimming and J lost 0 bases, with 3 bases between them. This CDR3 is built from 13 residues. CDR1 SGHRS and CDR2 YFSETQ come from the germline V gene.

CDR3 loop: CSARSDEKLFF. The CDR3 DNA sequence: TGCAGTGCTCGGTCCGATGAAAAACTGTTTTTT. The rearrangement links TRBV20-1 to TRBJ1-4; D call uncertain. The CDR3 sequence is 11 residues long. The V end was cut by 5 bases, the J end by 6 bases, with 7 bases between. Germline-derived CDR1 and CDR2 are DFQATT and SNEGSKA (reference sequence).